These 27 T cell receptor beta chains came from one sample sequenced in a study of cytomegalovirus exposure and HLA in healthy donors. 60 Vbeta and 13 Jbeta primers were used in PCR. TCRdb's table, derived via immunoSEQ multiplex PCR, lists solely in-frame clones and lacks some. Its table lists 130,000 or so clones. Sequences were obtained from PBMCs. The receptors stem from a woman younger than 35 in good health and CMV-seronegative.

The CDR3 region has the DNA TGTGCCAGCTCACCGGCCCCTCGGGATTCCTCTGGAAACACCATATATTTT. This gives the protein CASSPAPRDSSGNTIYF. The chain recombines TRBV18 with TRBJ1-3, with unresolved D. Trimming removed 3 bases from V and 0 bases from J, with 15 bases in between. From germline, CDR1 is KGHSH and CDR2 LQKENI. The CDR3 is 17 amino acids.

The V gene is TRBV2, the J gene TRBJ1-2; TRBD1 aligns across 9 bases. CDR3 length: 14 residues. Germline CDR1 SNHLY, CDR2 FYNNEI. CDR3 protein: CAGLRDRDVYGYTF. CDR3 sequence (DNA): TGTGCGGGTCTCCGGGACAGGGACGTCTATGGCTACACCTTC.

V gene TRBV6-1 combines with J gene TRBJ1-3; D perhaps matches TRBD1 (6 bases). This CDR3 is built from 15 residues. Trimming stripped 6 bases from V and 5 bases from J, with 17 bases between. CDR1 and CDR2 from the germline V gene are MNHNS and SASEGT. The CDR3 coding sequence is TGTGCCAGCAGCACAGGTGTCGACAGGCGAAACACCATATATTTT. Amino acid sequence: CASSTGVDRRNTIYF.

CDR3: CASRGAYEQYF. For the CDR3, the DNA is TGCGCCAGCAGAGGGGCTTACGAGCAGTACTTC. The chain couples TRBV5-1 to TRBJ2-7; D possibly corresponds to TRBD1 (5 bases). Germline V gene data show CDR1 as SGHRS and CDR2 as YFSETQ. V was shortened by 5 bases and J by 4 bases, with 7 bases between the two germline ends. This CDR3 spans 11 amino acids.

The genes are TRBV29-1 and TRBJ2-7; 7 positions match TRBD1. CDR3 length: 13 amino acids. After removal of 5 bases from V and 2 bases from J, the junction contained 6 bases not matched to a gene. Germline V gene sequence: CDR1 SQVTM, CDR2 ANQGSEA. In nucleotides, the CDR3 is TGCAGCGTTCCGGACAGGAGGACCTACGAGCAGTACGTC. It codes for CSVPDRRTYEQYV.

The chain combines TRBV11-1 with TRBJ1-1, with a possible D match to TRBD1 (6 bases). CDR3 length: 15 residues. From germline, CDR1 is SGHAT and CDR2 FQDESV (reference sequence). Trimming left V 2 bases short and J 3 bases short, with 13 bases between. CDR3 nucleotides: TGTGCCAGCAGCTTAATCGGCGGACAGTACACTGAAGCTTTCTTT. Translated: CASSLIGGQYTEAFF. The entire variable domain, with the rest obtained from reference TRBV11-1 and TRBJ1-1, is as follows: EAEVAQSPRYKITEKSQAVAFWCDPISGHATLYWYRQILGQGPELLVQFQDESVVDDSQLPKDRFSAERLKGVDSTLKIQPAELGDSAMYLCASSLIGGQYTEAFFGQGTRLTVV.

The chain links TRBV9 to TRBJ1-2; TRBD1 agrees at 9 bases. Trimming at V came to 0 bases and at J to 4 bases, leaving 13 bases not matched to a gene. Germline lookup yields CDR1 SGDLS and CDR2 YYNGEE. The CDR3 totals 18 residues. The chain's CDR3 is CASSVVIRDREGVYGYTF. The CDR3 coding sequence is TGTGCCAGCAGCGTAGTTATCCGGGACAGGGAGGGCGTCTATGGCTACACCTTC.

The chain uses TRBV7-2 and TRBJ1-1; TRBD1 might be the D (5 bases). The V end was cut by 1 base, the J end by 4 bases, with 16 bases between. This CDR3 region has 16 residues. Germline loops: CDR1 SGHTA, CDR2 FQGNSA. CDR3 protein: CASSLVRLGEGTEAFF. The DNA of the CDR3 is TGTGCCAGCAGCTTAGTTCGCCTAGGGGAGGGCACTGAAGCTTTCTTT.

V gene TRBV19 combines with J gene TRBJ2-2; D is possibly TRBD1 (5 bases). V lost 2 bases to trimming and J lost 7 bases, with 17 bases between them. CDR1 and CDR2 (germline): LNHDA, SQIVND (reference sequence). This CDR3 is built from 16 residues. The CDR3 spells CASSINDGQGFGELFF. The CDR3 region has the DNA TGTGCCAGTAGTATAAATGACGGGCAGGGCTTCGGGGAGCTGTTTTTT.

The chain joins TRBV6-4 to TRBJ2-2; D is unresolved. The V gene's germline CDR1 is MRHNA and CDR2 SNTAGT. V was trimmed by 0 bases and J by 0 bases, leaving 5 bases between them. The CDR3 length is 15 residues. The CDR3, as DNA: TGTGCCAGCAGTGACTCGGAGTCGAACACCGGGGAGCTGTTTTTT. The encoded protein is CASSDSESNTGELFF.

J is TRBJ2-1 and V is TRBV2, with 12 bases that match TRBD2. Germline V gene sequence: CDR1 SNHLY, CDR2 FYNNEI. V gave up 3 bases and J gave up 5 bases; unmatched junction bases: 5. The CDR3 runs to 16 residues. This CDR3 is CASSDRLAGVNNEQFF. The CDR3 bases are TGTGCCAGCAGTGACCGACTAGCGGGAGTGAACAATGAGCAGTTCTTC.

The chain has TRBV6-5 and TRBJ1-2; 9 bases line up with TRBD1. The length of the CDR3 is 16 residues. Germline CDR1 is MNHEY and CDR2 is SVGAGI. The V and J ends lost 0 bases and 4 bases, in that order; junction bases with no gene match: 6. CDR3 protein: CASSYSSTGGSYGYTF. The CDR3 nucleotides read TGTGCCAGCAGTTACTCATCGACAGGGGGAAGCTATGGCTACACCTTC.

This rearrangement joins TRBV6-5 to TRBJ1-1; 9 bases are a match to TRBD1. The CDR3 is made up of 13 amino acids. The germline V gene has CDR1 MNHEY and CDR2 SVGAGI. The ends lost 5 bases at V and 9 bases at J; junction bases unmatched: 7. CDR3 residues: CASSRPGQGQAFF. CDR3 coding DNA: TGTGCCAGCAGTCGCCCGGGACAGGGCCAAGCTTTCTTT.

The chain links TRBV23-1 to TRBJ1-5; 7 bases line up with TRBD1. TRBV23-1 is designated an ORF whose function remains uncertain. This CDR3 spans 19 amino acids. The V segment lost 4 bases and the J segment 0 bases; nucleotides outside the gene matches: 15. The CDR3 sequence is CASSLYQQGNDYSNQPQHF. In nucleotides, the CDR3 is TGCGCCAGCAGTCTATACCAACAGGGGAATGATTATAGCAATCAGCCCCAGCATTTT.

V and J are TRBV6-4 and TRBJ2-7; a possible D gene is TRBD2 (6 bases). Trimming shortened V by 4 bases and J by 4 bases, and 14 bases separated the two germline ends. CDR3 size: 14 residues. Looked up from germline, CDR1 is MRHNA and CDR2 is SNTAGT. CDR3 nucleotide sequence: TGTGCCAGCAGTGGGCGGGATAGGGGTTACGAGCAGTACGTC. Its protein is CASSGRDRGYEQYV.

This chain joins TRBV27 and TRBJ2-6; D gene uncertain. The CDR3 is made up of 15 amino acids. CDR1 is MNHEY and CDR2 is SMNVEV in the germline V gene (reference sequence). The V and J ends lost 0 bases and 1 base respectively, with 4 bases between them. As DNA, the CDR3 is TGTGCCAGCAGTTTATCCCTGTCTGGGGCCAACGTCCTGACTTTC. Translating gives CASSLSLSGANVLTF.

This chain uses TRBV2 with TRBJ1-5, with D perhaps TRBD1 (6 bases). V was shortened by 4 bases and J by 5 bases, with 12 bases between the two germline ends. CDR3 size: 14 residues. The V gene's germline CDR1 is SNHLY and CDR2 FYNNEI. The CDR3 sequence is CASSGDRFDQPQHF. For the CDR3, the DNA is TGTGCCAGCAGTGGAGACAGGTTTGATCAGCCCCAGCATTTT.

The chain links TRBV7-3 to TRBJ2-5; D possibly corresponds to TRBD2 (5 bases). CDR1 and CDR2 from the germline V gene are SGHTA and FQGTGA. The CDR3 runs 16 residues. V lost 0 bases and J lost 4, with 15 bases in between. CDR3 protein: CASSLTGRISGETQYF. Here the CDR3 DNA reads TGTGCCAGCAGCTTAACGGGCAGGATAAGCGGAGAGACCCAGTACTTC.

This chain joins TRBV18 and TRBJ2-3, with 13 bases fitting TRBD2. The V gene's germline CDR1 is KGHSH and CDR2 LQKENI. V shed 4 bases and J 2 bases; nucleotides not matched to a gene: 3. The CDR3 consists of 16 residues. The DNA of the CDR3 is TGTGCCAGCTCACTTGGGACTAGCGGGAACACAGATACGCAGTATTTT. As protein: CASSLGTSGNTDTQYF.

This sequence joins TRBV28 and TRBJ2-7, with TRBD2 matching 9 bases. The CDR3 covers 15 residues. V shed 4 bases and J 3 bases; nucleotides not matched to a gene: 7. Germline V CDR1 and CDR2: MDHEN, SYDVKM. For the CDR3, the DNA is TGTGCCAGCAGTTACGTGGGACTAGCCCTCTACGAGCAGTACTTC. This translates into CASSYVGLALYEQYF.

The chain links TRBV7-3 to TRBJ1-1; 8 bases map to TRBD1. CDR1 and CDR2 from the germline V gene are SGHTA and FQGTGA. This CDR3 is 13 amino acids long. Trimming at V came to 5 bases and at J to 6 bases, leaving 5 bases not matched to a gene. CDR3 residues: CASSQQQGAEAFF. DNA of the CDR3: TGTGCCAGCAGCCAACAACAGGGGGCTGAAGCTTTCTTT.

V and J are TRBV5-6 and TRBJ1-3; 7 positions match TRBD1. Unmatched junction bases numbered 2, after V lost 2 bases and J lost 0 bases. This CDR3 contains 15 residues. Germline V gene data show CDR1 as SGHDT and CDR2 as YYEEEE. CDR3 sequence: CASSLQGPSGNTIYF. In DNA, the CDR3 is TGTGCCAGCAGCTTACAGGGGCCCTCTGGAAACACCATATATTTT.

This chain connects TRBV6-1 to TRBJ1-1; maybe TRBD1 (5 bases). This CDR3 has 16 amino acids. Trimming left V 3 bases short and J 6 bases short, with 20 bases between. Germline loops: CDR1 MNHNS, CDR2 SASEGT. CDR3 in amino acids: CASSDASASGFPEAFF. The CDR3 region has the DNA TGTGCCAGCAGTGATGCATCGGCCTCAGGGTTCCCTGAAGCTTTCTTT.

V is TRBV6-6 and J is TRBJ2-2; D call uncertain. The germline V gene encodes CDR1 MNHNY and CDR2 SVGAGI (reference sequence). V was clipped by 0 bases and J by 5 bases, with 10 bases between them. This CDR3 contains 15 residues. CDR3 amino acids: CASSYSIKETGELFF. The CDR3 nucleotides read TGTGCCAGCAGTTACTCGATAAAGGAGACCGGGGAGCTGTTTTTT.

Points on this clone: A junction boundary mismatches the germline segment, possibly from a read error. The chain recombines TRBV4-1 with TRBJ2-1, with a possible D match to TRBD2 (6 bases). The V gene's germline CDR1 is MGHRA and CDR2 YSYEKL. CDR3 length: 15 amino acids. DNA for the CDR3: TGCGCCAGCAGCCAGACCCTAATTACCAGGGACTCTAGGATCTTC. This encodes CASSQTLITRDSRIF.

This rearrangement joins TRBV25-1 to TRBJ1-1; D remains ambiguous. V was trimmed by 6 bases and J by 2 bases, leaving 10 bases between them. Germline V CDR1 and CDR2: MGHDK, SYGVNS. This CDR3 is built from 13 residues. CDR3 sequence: CASSRDINTEAFF. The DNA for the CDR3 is TGTGCCAGCAGCCGGGATATAAACACTGAAGCTTTCTTT.

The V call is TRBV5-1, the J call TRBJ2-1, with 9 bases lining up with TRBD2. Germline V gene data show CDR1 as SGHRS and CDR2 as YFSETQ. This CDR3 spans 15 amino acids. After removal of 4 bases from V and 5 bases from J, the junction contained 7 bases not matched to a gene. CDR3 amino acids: CASSVGLADNNEQFF. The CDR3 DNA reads TGCGCCAGCAGCGTGGGACTAGCAGATAACAATGAGCAGTTCTTC.